The TCR beta chain under discussion was sequenced for a study of T cell responses to AZD1222 COVID-19 vaccine. The study's findings and limits: Spike-wide vaccine-associated CD4 TCRs dominated at 160-218 and 743-854. Scientists sampled the repertoires only once the peak T cell response had passed.

CDR1 is SGHRS, CDR2 YFSETQ, per germline. The CDR3 has 13 amino acids. The V gene lost 1 base and the J gene lost 3 bases, with 4 bases spanning the gap. Using immunoSEQ multiplex PCR, the repertoire was profiled, and TCRdb retains in-frame clones only, with some absent. Counted here are 150,000 to 200,000 clones, 85% to 90% occurring once; the ten biggest clones make up around 26%. Comment on this clone: Its matching antigen is unknown.

The chain joins TRBV5-1 to TRBJ1-4; D gene ambiguous. The starting material was peripheral blood, obtained 28 days after the second AZD1222 dose. The clonotype originates from an adult who received the AZD1222 COVID-19 vaccine. CDR3 amino acids: CASSLLPNEKLFF. The CDR3, as DNA: TGCGCCAGCAGCTTGCTGCCTAATGAAAAACTGTTTTTT.